These 19 T cell receptor beta chains originate from one sample sequenced in a study of shared clonotypes between healthy human individuals. TCRdb's table, derived via immunoSEQ multiplex PCR, lists solely in-frame clones and lacks some. The repertoire holds about 980,000 clones, with about 80% as singletons. Sequencing input: memory CD4+ T cells sorted from blood. This sample's subset: CD45RA-negative fraction. These receptors came from a man between 18 and 35 years old in good health.

CDR3 DNA: TGTGCCATCAGTGAAGGGAGGGGGTCGAACACTGAAGCTTTCTTT. Translated: CAISEGRGSNTEAFF. V gene TRBV10-3 combines with J gene TRBJ1-1; D possibly corresponds to TRBD1 (6 bases). Germline V CDR1 and CDR2: ENHRY, SYGVKD. This CDR3 is 15 amino acids long. Trimming took off 3 bases at V and 1 base at J, with 12 bases between the two ends.

This clone was seen repeatedly, ten times or more. This chain connects TRBV7-8 to TRBJ2-3; 8 nucleotides align to TRBD2. This CDR3 has 20 amino acids. From germline, CDR1 is SGHVS and CDR2 FQNEAQ. Trimming removed 1 base from V and 0 bases from J; junction bases left unmatched: 15. The CDR3 coding sequence is TGTGCCAGCAGCTTAGTGAGGTTTGGCCGGACTAGCCTAAGCACAGATACGCAGTATTTT. Translation gives CASSLVRFGRTSLSTDTQYF.

The genes are TRBV27 and TRBJ2-1, with TRBD2 matching over 15 bases. Germline loops: CDR1 MNHEY, CDR2 SMNVEV (reference sequence). The V gene end was trimmed by 7 bases and the J gene end by 7 bases; junction bases not matched to a gene: 5. CDR3 size: 15 residues. Here the CDR3 reads CASNTGTSGRNEQFF. DNA for the CDR3: TGTGCCAGCAATACCGGGACTAGCGGGAGGAATGAGCAGTTCTTC.

The chain carries TRBV2 and TRBJ1-2, with unresolved D. This CDR3 comprises 12 residues. V dropped 7 bases and J dropped 1 base, with 7 bases sitting between them. CDR1 and CDR2 (germline): SNHLY, FYNNEI. The CDR3 is CASNANNYGYTF. The CDR3 DNA is TGTGCCAGCAATGCGAATAACTATGGCTACACCTTC.

This chain uses TRBV7-3 with TRBJ2-5, with 9 bases lining up with TRBD2. There are 13 residues in the CDR3. CDR1 and CDR2 (germline): SGHTA, FQGTGA. Germline trimming cut 5 bases from V and 4 bases from J; bases unmatched to any gene: 2. The CDR3 DNA is TGTGCCAGCAGCAATAGCGGGGGAGAGACCCAGTACTTC. This encodes CASSNSGGETQYF.

The chain recombines TRBV27 with TRBJ1-2, with D tentatively TRBD1 (5 bases). The CDR3 totals 16 residues. Per germline, CDR1 MNHEY and CDR2 SMNVEV (reference sequence). V dropped 6 bases and J dropped 5 bases, with 22 bases sitting between them. As DNA, the CDR3 is TGTGCCAGCAGAACTGGGGCGCCAGGGTCTTCTTATGGCTACACCTTC. The encoded protein is CASRTGAPGSSYGYTF.

The chain couples TRBV7-9 to TRBJ2-3, with D hard to call. Germline values: CDR1 SEHNR, CDR2 FQNEAQ (reference sequence). Trimming took off 3 bases at V and 3 bases at J, with 19 bases between the two ends. The CDR3 covers 17 residues. The chain's CDR3 is CASSFGYAGGSTDTQYF. The CDR3 region has the DNA TGTGCCAGCAGCTTTGGTTATGCAGGCGGCTCGACAGATACGCAGTATTTT.

J is TRBJ1-2 and V is TRBV4-1, with a weak D call TRBD1 (5 bases). The V end lost 0 bases, the J end lost 4 bases, and 12 bases lay between the germline ends. This CDR3 has 15 residues. Germline V lookup: CDR1 MGHRA, CDR2 YSYEKL. CDR3 sequence: CASSQERPGIYGYTF. The CDR3 DNA reads TGCGCCAGCAGCCAAGAACGCCCAGGGATCTATGGCTACACCTTC.

For this clone: Other DNA sequences in the same sample also yield this CDR3. This chain uses TRBV10-3 with TRBJ2-5, with D tentatively TRBD2 (5 bases). CDR3 length equals 11 residues. V shed 6 bases and J shed 5 bases, with 7 bases lying between them. Per germline, CDR1 ENHRY and CDR2 SYGVKD. The DNA for the CDR3 is TGTGCCATCAGAGGCGGGGAGACCCAGTACTTC. Translated, it gives CAIRGGETQYF.

The rearrangement joins TRBV4-2 to TRBJ1-6, with D hard to call. Germline lookup yields CDR1 LGHNA and CDR2 YNFKEQ. The CDR3 consists of 17 residues. V was clipped by 0 bases and J by 8 bases, with 17 bases between them. The CDR3 protein is CASSQDLAGLPDSPLHF. DNA of the CDR3: TGTGCCAGCAGCCAAGATCTTGCAGGCCTCCCTGATTCACCCCTCCACTTT.

CDR3 coding DNA: TGTGCCAGCTCGCCCGGACAGATCCGTAATTCACCCCTCCACTTT. This sequence encodes CASSPGQIRNSPLHF. The chain couples TRBV18 to TRBJ1-6, with D maybe TRBD1 (6 bases). Germline V lookup: CDR1 KGHSH, CDR2 LQKENI. The CDR3 loop spans 15 amino acids. V lost 6 bases to trimming and J lost 6 bases, with 15 bases between them.

The chain has TRBV6-5 and TRBJ2-7, with D maybe TRBD2 (5 bases). Looked up from germline, CDR1 is MNHEY and CDR2 is SVGAGI. The CDR3 has 13 amino acids. Trimming pared 6 bases from V and 2 bases from J, leaving 11 bases between. The CDR3 nucleotides read TGTGCCAGCAGCCCCGGGATCCCCTACGAGCAGTACTTC. Its translation: CASSPGIPYEQYF.

In its sample, this clone was seen once. Given the absence of the conserved phenylalanine or tryptophan at the CDR3 end, a read error is likely. It is unclear where the CDR3 begins or ends on the DNA, so no DNA is shown, and the CDR3 is as TCRdb lists it. This chain joins TRBV6-1 and TRBJ1-1. The CDR3 adds up to 12 amino acids, both ends counted. The germline V gene has CDR1 MNHNS and CDR2 SASEGT. The CDR3 loop is CASSEAPIGPRI.

A word on this clone: The identical CDR3 is also encoded by other nucleotide sequences in the sample. The chain has TRBV18 and TRBJ1-1; D not resolved. Trimming removed 2 bases from V and 0 bases from J, with 10 bases in between. Germline V lookup: CDR1 KGHSH, CDR2 LQKENI. This CDR3 region has 15 residues. The CDR3 DNA reads TGTGCCAGCTCACCATCAAGAGCTATGAACACTGAAGCTTTCTTT. Encoded protein: CASSPSRAMNTEAFF.

The chain links TRBV6-6 to TRBJ2-2; no clear D. The CDR3 has 13 residues. Looked up from germline, CDR1 is MNHNY and CDR2 is SVGAGI (reference sequence). Between the trimmed V and J ends, which lost 1 base and 6 bases, there was a span of 6 bases. CDR3 loop: CASSYLEAGELFF. The CDR3 nucleotides are TGTGCCAGCAGTTACTTAGAGGCCGGGGAGCTGTTTTTT.

V is TRBV7-2 and J is TRBJ2-5, with 11 bases identical to TRBD2. J was trimmed by 5 bases and V by 5 bases; bases with no gene match: 7. The CDR3 is 15 amino acids. Germline loops: CDR1 SGHTA, CDR2 FQGNSA. Written as DNA, the CDR3 is TGTGCCAGCAGCACCACTAGCGGGAGTACTGAGACCCAGTACTTC. As protein: CASSTTSGSTETQYF.

The chain employs TRBV14 and TRBJ2-3; 10 bases align to TRBD1. CDR1 and CDR2 from the germline V gene are SGHDN and FVKESK. J gave up 0 bases and V 4 bases, and 4 bases lay outside the gene matches. The length of the CDR3 is 16 residues. CDR3 DNA sequence: TGTGCCAGCAGCCTTTGGGGACAGGGGAGCACAGATACGCAGTATTTT. This translates into CASSLWGQGSTDTQYF.

The genes are TRBV9 and TRBJ1-3; D unclear. CDR3 size: 15 residues. From germline, CDR1 is SGDLS and CDR2 YYNGEE. The V end lost 0 bases, the J end lost 6 bases, and 13 bases lay between the germline ends. CDR3 sequence reads: CASSVATEPQNTIYF. CDR3 DNA: TGTGCCAGCAGCGTAGCCACGGAGCCCCAAAACACCATATATTTT.

Comment on this clone: The sample has other DNA sequences that encode this CDR3 too. The V gene is TRBV18, the J gene TRBJ2-5, with D possibly TRBD2 on 7 matching bases. Trimming cost V 3 bases and J 4 bases, with 12 bases left between them. The CDR3 spans 14 residues. CDR1 and CDR2 (germline): KGHSH, LQKENI. CDR3 in amino acids: CASSPLGGRETQYF. The DNA for the CDR3 is TGTGCCAGCTCACCTCTGGGGGGGCGAGAGACCCAGTACTTC.